The source of this T cell receptor beta chain is a study of T cell responses to AZD1222 COVID-19 vaccine. Using immunoSEQ multiplex PCR, the repertoire was profiled, and TCRdb retains in-frame clones only, with some absent. The sample has some 120,000 clones, roughly 90% seen once. Germline V gene sequence: CDR1 SEHNR, CDR2 FQNEAQ (reference sequence). The CDR3 loop spans 16 amino acids. J gave up 3 bases and V 4 bases, and 11 bases lay outside the gene matches. The sequencing here drew on peripheral blood, taken on day 0 of AZD1222 vaccination. The chain joins TRBV7-9 to TRBJ2-7; TRBD2 matches 8 bases. The source is an adult in good health. The CDR3 DNA reads TGTGCCAGCAGCTCAACCAGGGCTAGCGGGTACTACGAGCAGTACTTC. Its translation: CASSSTRASGYYEQYF.